A single TCR beta chain is shown here with its context. The antigen is not known. This specimen belongs to a study of T cell responses to AZD1222 COVID-19 vaccine. The CDR3 extends over 13 amino acids. V lost 5 bases, J lost 6 bases, and 14 bases lay in between. Repertoires were generated with immunoSEQ multiplex PCR, while TCRdb's copy carries only in-frame clones and drops some. The sample records about 140,000 clones, 75% to 90% being singletons. Whole-study results and caveats: Reportedly, close to half of spike-specific TCRs are directed against unmutated variant regions. Clonal diversity was possibly underestimated, and the donors were mostly white British, with more females.

The material sequenced was peripheral blood, taken on day 0 of AZD1222 vaccination. The gene calls are TRBV5-3 and TRBJ1-2; D not certain. TRBV5-3 counts as an open reading frame of uncertain function. The receptor was isolated from an adult in good health. The CDR3 protein is CARRPSRLDGYTF. CDR3 nucleotides: TGTGCCAGAAGGCCCAGCAGGCTTGATGGCTACACCTTC.